This T cell receptor (beta chain) was identified during a study of cytomegalovirus exposure and HLA in healthy donors. Study at large: Inside one of the first data releases sat roughly 80 million unique TCRs taken from HLA-typed donors. General study findings and limits: Researchers left out some V segments, among them TRBV6-2 and TRBV6-3, as indistinguishable. The study reported that TCR beta sequences accurately predicted HLA-A and HLA-B alleles in most subjects.

Comments on this clone: Its target is not known. In the same sample, other DNA sequences code for this CDR3.

V was cut by 5 bases and J by 10 bases, with 18 bases left in between. CDR1 and CDR2 from the germline V gene are MNHNY and SVGAGI (reference sequence). The CDR3 runs to 15 residues. The PCR employed 60 Vbeta primers together with 13 Jbeta primers. The data were produced by immunoSEQ multiplex PCR, yet TCRdb's version contains in-frame clones alone and is incomplete. The listing records approximately 96,000 clones. This clonotype was sampled from a girl between 10 and 17 years old in good health and CMV-seropositive. This rearrangement joins TRBV6-6 to TRBJ1-6; D is unclear. Sequences were obtained from PBMCs. CDR3 protein: CASSPRGPLSSPLHF. CDR3 nucleotides: TGTGCCAGCAGTCCACGCGGGCCGTTAAGCTCACCCCTCCACTTT.